This entry features one TCR beta chain sequence. MiXCR, run by TCRdb on the 5' RACE reads, gives a single entry per CDR3 protein. In the table there are 300,000 to 350,000 distinct CDR3 sequences, approximately 19% of which are singletons. The source of the sample is a study of T-cell memory formation after mild COVID-19. The CDR3 sequence is 14 residues long. J gave up 7 bases and V 6 bases, and 7 bases lay outside the gene matches. Germline values: CDR1 MNHEY, CDR2 SVGAGI. The origin of this receptor is a man aged 18 to 30 who had mild COVID-19 (a few samples of this study predate the infection). Cell type and time point are not known. Material for sequencing was PBMCs or a T cell subset sorted from them (not recorded which). The rearrangement uses TRBV6-5 and TRBJ2-2; 8 positions agree with TRBD1. CDR3 DNA: TGTGCCAGCAGGACAGGGGTAAAGGTCGGGGAGCTGTTTTTT. Translated, it gives CASRTGVKVGELFF.